This T cell receptor (beta chain) was captured in a study of shared clonotypes between healthy human individuals. In the original workflow: Junction-only sequences without quality scores were provided by ImmunoSEQ, so filtering was different. TCRdb's copy holds only in-frame clones and misses some; the assay was immunoSEQ multiplex PCR. V, J and clone size are those of that table, while D and trimming were read from the DNA. Of about 960,000 clones listed, approximately 80% are singletons. Donors included only healthy HIV-negative adults lacking recent acute infections or vaccinations. CD4+ cells underwent separation, giving CD45RA+ naive and CD45RA-negative memory subsets. In its sample, this clone was seen a few times. The TCR sequence derives from a man younger than 30 in good health. Sequenced material: memory CD4+ T cells sorted from blood. Stated subset: CD45RA-negative fraction.

The CDR3 region has the DNA TGTGCCAGCACCGTGGGCGGGGACAATGAGCAGTTCTTC. Its protein product is CASTVGGDNEQFF. The V and J genes are TRBV9 and TRBJ2-1, with D perhaps TRBD2 (6 bases). CDR3 length: 13 amino acids. The V gene lost 6 bases and the J gene lost 5 bases, with 12 bases spanning the gap. Germline V lookup: CDR1 SGDLS, CDR2 YYNGEE.